The 32 T cell receptor beta chains in this list originate from one sample, sequenced in a study of control samples from healthy donors and cancer patients. Clones were read by immunoSEQ multiplex PCR, and TCRdb kept only the in-frame ones, dropping some. The table shows about 120,000 clones, with approximately 87% occurring only once. The sequenced sample was blood. The receptors originated from a man aged 25-45 years in good health.

CDR3 DNA sequence: TGTGCCAGCAGTCCGACACTGAACACTGAAGCTTTCTTT. Translated: CASSPTLNTEAFF. The J gene is TRBJ1-1, the V gene TRBV7-7; D call uncertain. CDR1 and CDR2 (germline): SSHAT, FNYEAQ (reference sequence). This CDR3 is 13 amino acids long. V lost 6 bases to trimming and J lost 0 bases, with 8 bases between them. The entire variable domain, with the rest obtained from reference TRBV7-7 and TRBJ1-1, is as follows: GAGVSQSPRYKVTKRGQDVTLRCDPISSHATLYWYQQALGQGPEFLTYFNYEAQPDKSGLPSDRFSAERPEGSISTLTIQRTEQRDSAMYRCASSPTLNTEAFFGQGTRLTVV.

The V gene is TRBV6-4, the J gene TRBJ1-1, with D possibly being TRBD1 (6 bases). The CDR3 runs to 13 residues. Germline V gives CDR1 MRHNA, CDR2 SNTAGT. V lost 8 bases to trimming and J lost 6 bases, with 16 bases between them. This chain's CDR3 is CASPREGTSEAFF. CDR3 bases: TGTGCCAGCCCCCGGGAGGGGACATCTGAAGCTTTCTTT.

The chain employs TRBV7-3 and TRBJ1-1, with a possible D match to TRBD1 (6 bases). The ends were cut back, 3 bases at V and 0 bases at J, with 8 bases in the middle. Germline V gives CDR1 SGHTA, CDR2 FQGTGA. This CDR3 has 14 amino acids. CDR3 bases: TGTGCCAGCAGCTTGGGGGGCATGAACACTGAAGCTTTCTTT. It is translated as CASSLGGMNTEAFF.

This chain joins TRBV14 and TRBJ2-2; D remains ambiguous. Germline CDR1 and CDR2: SGHDN and FVKESK. The V end was cut by 0 bases, the J end by 5 bases, with 7 bases between. The CDR3 sequence is 14 residues long. The CDR3 loop reads CASSQEEVTGELFF. The DNA for the CDR3 is TGTGCCAGCAGCCAAGAAGAAGTGACCGGGGAGCTGTTTTTT.

This clone was detected a few times. The chain combines TRBV11-2 with TRBJ1-2, with TRBD1 as a possible D gene (5 bases). V lost 4 bases to trimming and J lost 6 bases, with 9 bases between them. The germline gives CDR1 SGHAT, CDR2 FQNNGV. CDR3 length: 12 residues. The CDR3 bases are TGTGCCAGCAGCTCAGGGAACGATGGCTACACCTTC. Its translation is CASSSGNDGYTF.

J is TRBJ1-1 and V is TRBV30; D is ambiguous. The CDR3 contains 12 residues. The germline V gene encodes CDR1 GTSNPN and CDR2 SVGIG (reference sequence). V was trimmed by 5 bases and J by 1 base, leaving 8 bases between them. The CDR3 loop reads CAWEDGNTEAFF. The CDR3 nucleotides are TGTGCCTGGGAGGACGGGAACACTGAAGCTTTCTTT.

The V and J genes are TRBV5-6 and TRBJ1-2, with a tentative D call TRBD1 (5 bases). V gave up 4 bases and J gave up 2 bases, with 15 bases separating them. The CDR3 totals 15 residues. Germline V CDR1 and CDR2: SGHDT, YYEEEE. CDR3 in DNA: TGTGCCAGCAGCCCCCGCGGGGCGGGGAACTATGGCTACACCTTC. Encoded protein: CASSPRGAGNYGYTF.

The chain carries TRBV24-1 and TRBJ2-7; D remains ambiguous. Between the trimmed V and J ends, which lost 7 bases and 2 bases, there was a span of 8 bases. This CDR3 is 12 amino acids long. Germline lookup yields CDR1 KGHDR and CDR2 SFDVKD. In DNA form, the CDR3 reads TGTGCCACCAGCGACAAAGCCTACGAGCAGTACTTC. Residues: CATSDKAYEQYF.

The chain has TRBV7-2 and TRBJ2-1; the D is unclear. Germline-derived CDR1 and CDR2 are SGHTA and FQGNSA. CDR3 length: 16 amino acids. V was trimmed by 1 base and J by 12 bases, leaving 22 bases between them. The CDR3 loop reads CASSLERTYGLPGQFF. Here the CDR3 DNA reads TGTGCCAGCAGCTTAGAACGAACCTACGGCCTACCTGGGCAGTTCTTC.

The chain links TRBV3-1 (or the pseudogene TRBV3-2) to TRBJ2-7, with D unclear. Trimming removed 2 bases at V and 3 bases at J, with 2 bases between. CDR3 size: 11 residues. Germline V CDR1 and CDR2: LGHDT, YNNKEL (reference sequence). CDR3 coding DNA: TGTGCCAGCAGCCAAATCTACGAGCAGTACTTC. Translation gives CASSQIYEQYF.

This chain connects TRBV2 to TRBJ2-3; D possibly corresponds to TRBD1 (5 bases). This CDR3 has 13 residues. The V end was cut by 7 bases, the J end by 1 base, with 9 bases between. CDR1 is SNHLY, CDR2 FYNNEI, per germline. CDR3 in DNA: TGTGCCAGCACAGGGCAGGGCACAGATACGCAGTATTTT. Residues: CASTGQGTDTQYF.

This rearrangement joins TRBV2 to TRBJ1-2, with unresolved D. Germline V lookup: CDR1 SNHLY, CDR2 FYNNEI. This CDR3 region has 12 residues. Trimming left V 1 base short and J 8 bases short, with 8 bases between. This chain's CDR3 is CASSEGGMGYTF. DNA of the CDR3: TGTGCCAGCAGTGAAGGAGGGATGGGCTACACCTTC.

The chain couples TRBV18 to TRBJ2-1; 10 bases are shared with TRBD2. CDR1 KGHSH and CDR2 LQKENI come from the germline V gene. The CDR3 sequence is 15 residues long. The ends lost 3 bases at V and 7 bases at J; junction bases unmatched: 6. CDR3 coding DNA: TGTGCCAGCTCACCGGGTAGCGGGGGGATGAATGAGCAGTTCTTC. Its protein product is CASSPGSGGMNEQFF.

This chain links TRBV5-1 with TRBJ2-4; 12 nucleotides align to TRBD1. This CDR3 is built from 18 residues. The V and J ends lost 4 bases and 0 bases, in that order; junction bases with no gene match: 8. Germline assignment: CDR1 SGHRS and CDR2 YFSETQ. The CDR3 protein is CASSGGQGARIAKNIQYF. The CDR3 nucleotides are TGCGCCAGCAGCGGGGGACAGGGGGCTCGGATAGCCAAAAACATTCAGTACTTC.

This sequence joins TRBV28 and TRBJ2-1, with a tentative D call TRBD2 (5 bases). The CDR3 runs 15 residues. Trimming shortened V by 6 bases and J by 3 bases, and 15 bases separated the two germline ends. In germline, CDR1 is MDHEN, CDR2 SYDVKM. CDR3 loop: CASSPLRGDYNEQFF. The CDR3 DNA reads as TGTGCCAGCAGCCCATTACGGGGAGACTACAATGAGCAGTTCTTC.

V and J are TRBV11-2 and TRBJ1-2; D is perhaps TRBD1 (5 bases). Germline-derived CDR1 and CDR2 are SGHAT and FQNNGV. The CDR3 consists of 13 residues. Trimming stripped 5 bases from V and 0 bases from J, with 7 bases between. The CDR3 reads CASSPDTNYGYTF. As DNA, the CDR3 is TGTGCCAGCAGCCCGGACACTAACTATGGCTACACCTTC.

The chain has TRBV5-5 and TRBJ2-1, with D uncertain. The CDR3 runs to 12 residues. Germline V CDR1 and CDR2: SGHKS, YYEKEE (reference sequence). V dropped 1 base and J dropped 7 bases, with 6 bases sitting between them. CDR3 DNA: TGTGCCAGCAGCTTGTACATGAATGAGCAGTTCTTC. Amino acids: CASSLYMNEQFF.

A remark on this clone: A single base separates this from a much larger clone, so it may be a read error. This chain links TRBV2 with TRBJ1-2; no definite D call. V lost 6 bases, J lost 9 bases, and 11 bases lay in between. The germline gives CDR1 SNHLY, CDR2 FYNNEI. The CDR3 runs 11 residues. CDR3 protein: CASRAQSSYTF. CDR3 nucleotides: TGTGCCAGCAGGGCCCAGAGTAGCTACACCTTC.

J is TRBJ1-5 and V is TRBV30, with 7 bases that match TRBD1. J gave up 1 base and V 5 bases, and 8 bases lay outside the gene matches. The CDR3 has 15 residues. Germline CDR1 reads GTSNPN; CDR2 reads SVGIG (reference sequence). CDR3 sequence: CAWDTGVDSNQPQHF. CDR3 DNA: TGTGCCTGGGACACAGGGGTGGACAGCAATCAGCCCCAGCATTTT. Full variable domain (outside the CDR3, taken from reference TRBV30 and TRBJ1-5): SQTIHQWPATLVQPVGSPLSLECTVEGTSNPNLYWYRQAAGRGLQLLFYSVGIGQISSEVPQNLSASRPQDRQFILSSKKLLLSDSGFYLCAWDTGVDSNQPQHFGDGTRLSIL.

V is TRBV6-5 and J is TRBJ1-3; D remains ambiguous. The germline CDR1 and CDR2 sequences are MNHEY and SVGAGI. V lost 6 bases, J lost 7 bases, and 16 bases lay in between. CDR3 size: 14 residues. CDR3 protein: CASSHQAVGNTIYF. As DNA, the CDR3 is TGTGCCAGCAGCCACCAGGCTGTGGGGAACACCATATATTTT.

The chain carries TRBV2 and TRBJ1-1; maybe TRBD1 (5 bases). The CDR3 covers 13 residues. Trimming cost V 3 bases and J 12 bases, with 17 bases left between them. Germline values: CDR1 SNHLY, CDR2 FYNNEI. The CDR3 region is CASSDQGLEVSFF. CDR3 DNA: TGTGCCAGCAGTGACCAGGGTCTCGAAGTGTCTTTCTTT.

The V call is TRBV7-9, the J call TRBJ2-3, with 9 positions matching TRBD1. Losses at the gene ends were 0 bases for V and 3 bases for J; bases not matched to a gene: 1. Germline CDR1 is SEHNR and CDR2 is FQNEAQ (reference sequence). The CDR3 contains 15 residues. The CDR3 sequence: CASSLAGTGTDTQYF. The CDR3 region has the DNA TGTGCCAGCAGCTTAGCCGGGACAGGGACAGATACGCAGTATTTT.

This clone was detected a few times. The V call is TRBV12-5, the J call TRBJ1-1, with D possibly being TRBD1 (5 bases). The ends were cut back, 5 bases at V and 0 bases at J, with 7 bases in the middle. Germline CDR1 and CDR2: LGHNT and FRNRAP. This CDR3 contains 13 residues. The CDR3 nucleotides are TGTGCTAGTGGTGCGGGGCTGAACACTGAAGCTTTCTTT. It encodes CASGAGLNTEAFF.

The chain is built from TRBV7-8 and TRBJ1-1, with D possibly TRBD1 on 5 matching bases. Trimming took off 8 bases at V and 0 bases at J, with 10 bases between the two ends. Germline V gene lookup returns CDR1 SGHVS and CDR2 FQNEAQ. This CDR3 region has 13 residues. The CDR3 coding sequence is TGTGCCAGCTTAATAGGGGTGAACACTGAAGCTTTCTTT. This gives the protein CASLIGVNTEAFF.

The sample holds a few counts of this clone. The chain carries TRBV6-6 and TRBJ1-5, with a tentative D call TRBD1 (5 bases). The V gene lost 5 bases and the J gene lost 9 bases, with 17 bases spanning the gap. CDR3 length: 14 residues. CDR1 is MNHNY, CDR2 SVGAGI, per germline (reference sequence). DNA for the CDR3: TGTGCCAGCAGTGACACTTCAGCAGGGAGGCCCCAGCATTTT. It is translated as CASSDTSAGRPQHF.

V is TRBV18 and J is TRBJ2-3; TRBD2 might be the D (5 bases). Germline assignment: CDR1 KGHSH and CDR2 LQKENI. The V end was cut by 3 bases, the J end by 8 bases, with 9 bases between. The CDR3 sequence is 12 residues long. The CDR3 coding sequence is TGTGCCAGCTCACCGGGAGACGCTACGCAGTATTTT. It encodes CASSPGDATQYF.

This clone was seen once. The V and J genes are TRBV9 and TRBJ1-2; D gene ambiguous. The CDR3 covers 14 residues. The V end lost 1 base, the J end lost 4 bases, and 11 bases lay between the germline ends. Germline assignment: CDR1 SGDLS and CDR2 YYNGEE. CDR3 sequence reads: CASSVSGESYGYTF. The CDR3 nucleotides are TGTGCCAGCAGCGTATCCGGGGAAAGCTATGGCTACACCTTC.

The CDR3, as DNA: TGTGCCAGCAGCTTAGACATGGGTGAGCAGTTCTTC. Translated, it gives CASSLDMGEQFF. The rearrangement uses TRBV7-2 and TRBJ2-1; no clear D gene. Germline V gives CDR1 SGHTA, CDR2 FQGNSA. Trimming removed 1 base from V and 9 bases from J, with 7 bases in between. CDR3 length: 12 residues.

The chain carries TRBV6-5 and TRBJ1-1; possibly TRBD1 for D (6 bases). Germline CDR1 is MNHEY and CDR2 is SVGAGI. Trimming took 11 bases from V and 2 from J, leaving 15 bases between them. The CDR3 has 13 residues. For the CDR3, the DNA is TGTGCCGCGCGGGGGGCGGCAAACACTGAAGCTTTCTTT. It specifies CAARGAANTEAFF.

J is TRBJ1-1 and V is TRBV10-3; 7 nucleotides match TRBD1. This CDR3 contains 14 residues. Germline V lookup: CDR1 ENHRY, CDR2 SYGVKD. V gave up 6 bases and J gave up 0 bases; unmatched junction bases: 4. In DNA, the CDR3 is TGTGCCATCAGCCCGGGACAGTTGAACACTGAAGCTTTCTTT. Residues: CAISPGQLNTEAFF.

CDR3 DNA sequence: TGCGCCAGCAGCTTGAGCGGGGGGGCCGGGGAGCTGTTTTTT. Residues: CASSLSGGAGELFF. This sequence joins TRBV5-1 and TRBJ2-2; 10 bases align to TRBD2. J lost 6 bases, V lost 1 base, and 0 bases had no gene match. The germline V gene encodes CDR1 SGHRS and CDR2 YFSETQ. CDR3 length: 14 residues.

The genes are TRBV3-1 (or the pseudogene TRBV3-2) and TRBJ2-1; 10 bases line up with TRBD2. The CDR3 has 15 residues. Germline lookup yields CDR1 LGHDT and CDR2 YNNKEL (reference sequence). J was trimmed by 7 bases and V by 4 bases; bases with no gene match: 7. The DNA of the CDR3 is TGTGCCAGCAGCCGATTGGGGACTAGCGCAAATGAGCAGTTCTTC. This translates into CASSRLGTSANEQFF.